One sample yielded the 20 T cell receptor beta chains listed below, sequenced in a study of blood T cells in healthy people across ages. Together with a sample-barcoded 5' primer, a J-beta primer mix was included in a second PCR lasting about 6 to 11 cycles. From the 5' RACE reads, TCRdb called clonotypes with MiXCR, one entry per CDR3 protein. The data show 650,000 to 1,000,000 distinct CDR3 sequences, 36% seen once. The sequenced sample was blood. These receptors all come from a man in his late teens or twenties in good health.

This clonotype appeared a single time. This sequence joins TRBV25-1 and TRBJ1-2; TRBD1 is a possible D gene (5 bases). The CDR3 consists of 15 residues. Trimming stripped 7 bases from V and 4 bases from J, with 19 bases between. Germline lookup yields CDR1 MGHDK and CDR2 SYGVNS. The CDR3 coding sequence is TGTGCCAGCACCTCCGACAGTGGCGGAAGCTATGGCTACACCTTC. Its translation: CASTSDSGGSYGYTF.

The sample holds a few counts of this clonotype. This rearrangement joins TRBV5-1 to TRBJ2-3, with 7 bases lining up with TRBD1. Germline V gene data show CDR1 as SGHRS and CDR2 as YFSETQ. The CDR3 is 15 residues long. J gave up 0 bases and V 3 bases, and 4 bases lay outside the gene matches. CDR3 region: CASSWTDRSTDTQYF. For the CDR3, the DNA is TGCGCCAGCAGCTGGACGGACAGGAGCACAGATACGCAGTATTTT.

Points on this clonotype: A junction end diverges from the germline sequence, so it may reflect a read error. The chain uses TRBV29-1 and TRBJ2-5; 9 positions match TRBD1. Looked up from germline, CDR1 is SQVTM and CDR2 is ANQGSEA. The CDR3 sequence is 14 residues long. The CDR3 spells CSVEGQGSSDEQYF. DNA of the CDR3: TGCAGCGTGGAAGGACAGGGGAGTAGCGATGAGCAGTACTTC.

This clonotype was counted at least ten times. The CDR3 DNA sequence: TGCAGTGCTAGAGGTCCAGGGGAAAAACTGTTTTTT. Its protein product is CSARGPGEKLFF. This chain connects TRBV20-1 to TRBJ1-4; tentative D call: TRBD1 (5 bases). Looked up from germline, CDR1 is DFQATT and CDR2 is SNEGSKA (reference sequence). V lost 1 base and J lost 8, with 8 bases in between. The CDR3 is 12 residues long.

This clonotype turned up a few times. CDR3 nucleotides: TGCGCCAGCAGCTTGGGCGGACACCCAGCTTTCTTT. Translation gives CASSLGGHPAFF. V usage is TRBV5-1 and J usage is TRBJ1-1; tentatively, D is TRBD1 (5 bases). This CDR3 is built from 12 residues. CDR1 is SGHRS and CDR2 is YFSETQ in the germline V gene. Trimming cost V 0 bases and J 10 bases, with 10 bases left between them.

The CDR3 DNA follows: TGCAGTGCTAAACGACAGGGGGACGGAGAGCAGTACTTC. It is translated as CSAKRQGDGEQYF. The chain recombines TRBV20-1 with TRBJ2-4, with 9 bases lining up with TRBD1. With V trimmed by 4 bases and J by 13 bases, 11 bases remained unmatched. The CDR3 totals 13 residues. The germline CDR1 and CDR2 sequences are DFQATT and SNEGSKA (reference sequence).

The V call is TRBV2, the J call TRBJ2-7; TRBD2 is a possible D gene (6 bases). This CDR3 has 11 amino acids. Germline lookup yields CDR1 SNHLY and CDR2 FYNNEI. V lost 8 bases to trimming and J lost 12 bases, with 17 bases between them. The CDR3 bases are TGTGCCAGCGGAGCAACCTGGGACTTGTACTTC. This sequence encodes CASGATWDLYF. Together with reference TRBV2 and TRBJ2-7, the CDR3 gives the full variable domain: EPEVTQTPSHQVTQMGQEVILRCVPISNHLYFYWYRQILGQKVEFLVSFYNNEISEKSEIFDDQFSVERPDGSNFTLKIRSTKLEDSAMYFCASGATWDLYFGPGTRLTVT.

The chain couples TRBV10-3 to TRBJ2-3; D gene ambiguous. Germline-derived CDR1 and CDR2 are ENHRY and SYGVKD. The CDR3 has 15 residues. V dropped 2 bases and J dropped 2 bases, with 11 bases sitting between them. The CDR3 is CAISELGRNTDTQYF. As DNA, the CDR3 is TGTGCCATCAGTGAGCTGGGAAGAAACACAGATACGCAGTATTTT.

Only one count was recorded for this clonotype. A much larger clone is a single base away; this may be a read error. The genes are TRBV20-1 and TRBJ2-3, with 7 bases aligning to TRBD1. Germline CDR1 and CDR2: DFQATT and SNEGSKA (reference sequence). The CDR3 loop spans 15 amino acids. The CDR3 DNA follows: TGCAGTACTAGGAAAGACAGGGCGAGCACAGATACGCAGTATTTT. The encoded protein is CSTRKDRASTDTQYF.

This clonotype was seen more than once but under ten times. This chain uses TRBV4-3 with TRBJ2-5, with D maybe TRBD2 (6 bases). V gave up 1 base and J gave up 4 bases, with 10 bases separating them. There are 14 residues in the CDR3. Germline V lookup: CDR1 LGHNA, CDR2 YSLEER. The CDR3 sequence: CASSQVGGGETQYF. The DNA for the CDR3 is TGCGCCAGCAGCCAAGTCGGGGGTGGAGAGACCCAGTACTTC.

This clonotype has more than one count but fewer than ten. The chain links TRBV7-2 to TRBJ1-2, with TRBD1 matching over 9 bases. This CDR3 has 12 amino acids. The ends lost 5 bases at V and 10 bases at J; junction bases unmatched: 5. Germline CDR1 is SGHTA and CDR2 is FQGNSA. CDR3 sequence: CASSVGTGPYTF. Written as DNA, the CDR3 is TGTGCCAGCAGCGTGGGGACAGGGCCCTACACCTTC. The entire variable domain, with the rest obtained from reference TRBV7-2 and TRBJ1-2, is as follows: GAGVSQSPSNKVTEKGKDVELRCDPISGHTALYWYRQSLGQGLEFLIYFQGNSAPDKSGLPSDRFSAERTGGSVSTLTIQRTQQEDSAVYLCASSVGTGPYTFGSGTRLTVV.

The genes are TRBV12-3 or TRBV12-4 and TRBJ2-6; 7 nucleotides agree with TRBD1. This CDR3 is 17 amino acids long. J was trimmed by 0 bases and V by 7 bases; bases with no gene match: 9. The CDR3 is CASTRQGPISGANVLTF. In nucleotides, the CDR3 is TGTGCCAGCACCAGACAGGGCCCTATCTCTGGGGCCAACGTCCTGACTTTC.

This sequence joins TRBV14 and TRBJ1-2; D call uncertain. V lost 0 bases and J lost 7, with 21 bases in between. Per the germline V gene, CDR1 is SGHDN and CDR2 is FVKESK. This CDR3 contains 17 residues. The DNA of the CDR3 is TGTGCCAGCAGCCAAGATGCTGCTACTAACCTACTCACTGGCTACACCTTC. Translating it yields CASSQDAATNLLTGYTF.

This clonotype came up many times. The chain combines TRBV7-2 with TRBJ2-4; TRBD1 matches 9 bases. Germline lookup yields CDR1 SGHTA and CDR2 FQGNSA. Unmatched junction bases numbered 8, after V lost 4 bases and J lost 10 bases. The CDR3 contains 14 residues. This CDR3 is CASSSGQDRGIQYF. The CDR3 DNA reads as TGTGCCAGCAGCTCGGGTCAGGACAGGGGTATTCAGTACTTC.

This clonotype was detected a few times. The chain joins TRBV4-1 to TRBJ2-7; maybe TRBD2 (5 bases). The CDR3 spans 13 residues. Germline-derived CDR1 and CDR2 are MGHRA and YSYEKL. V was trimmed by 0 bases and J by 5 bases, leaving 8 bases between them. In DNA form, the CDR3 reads TGCGCCAGCAGCCAAGATCGGGGTCACGAGCAGTACTTC. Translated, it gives CASSQDRGHEQYF.

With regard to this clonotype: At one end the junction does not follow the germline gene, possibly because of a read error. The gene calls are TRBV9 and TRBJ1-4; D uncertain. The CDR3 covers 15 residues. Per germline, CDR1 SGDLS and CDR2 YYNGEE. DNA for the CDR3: TGTGCCAGCAACGTAGATCAACGGCTTAATGAAAAACTGTTTTTT. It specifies CASNVDQRLNEKLFF.

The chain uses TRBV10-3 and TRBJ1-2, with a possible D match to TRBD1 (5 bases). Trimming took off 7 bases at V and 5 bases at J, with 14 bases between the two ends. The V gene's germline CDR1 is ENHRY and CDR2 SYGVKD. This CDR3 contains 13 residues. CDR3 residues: CAITDGGSYGYTF. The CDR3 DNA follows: TGTGCCATCACCGACGGGGGATCATATGGCTACACCTTC.

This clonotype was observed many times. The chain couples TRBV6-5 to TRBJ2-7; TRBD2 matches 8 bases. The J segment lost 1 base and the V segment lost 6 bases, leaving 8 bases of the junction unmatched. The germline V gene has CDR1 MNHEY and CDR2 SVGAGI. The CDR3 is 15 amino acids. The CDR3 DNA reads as TGTGCCAGCAGGCTTAGCGGGGCTTCTTCCTACGAGCAGTACTTC. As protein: CASRLSGASSYEQYF.

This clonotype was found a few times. In DNA, the CDR3 is TGCAGTGCTAGAGACGTAAAAACCGGGACAGAGAATTCACCCCTCCACTTT. Translated, it gives CSARDVKTGTENSPLHF. The chain combines TRBV20-1 with TRBJ1-6; 7 bases fit TRBD1. The CDR3 sequence is 17 residues long. Germline CDR1 DFQATT, CDR2 SNEGSKA (reference sequence). Trimming removed 0 bases from V and 7 bases from J; junction bases left unmatched: 12.

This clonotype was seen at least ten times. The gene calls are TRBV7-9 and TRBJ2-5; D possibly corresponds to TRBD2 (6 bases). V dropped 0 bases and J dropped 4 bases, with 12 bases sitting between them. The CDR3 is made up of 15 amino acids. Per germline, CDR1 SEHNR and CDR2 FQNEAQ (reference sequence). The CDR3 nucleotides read TGTGCCAGCAGCTTAGCGCCCCAGCGGGCAGAGACCCAGTACTTC. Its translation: CASSLAPQRAETQYF.